A selection of T cell receptor beta chains follows, all from one sample in a study of blood T cell repertoires in COVID-19. Assay: immunoSEQ multiplex PCR; the TCRdb copy retains only in-frame clones and omits some. The table lists about 140,000 clones, 80% to 85% of them singletons. The sample taken for sequencing was peripheral blood. These receptor sequences come from a human donor in a cohort sampled during active COVID-19. The CDR3 runs from the conserved cysteine through the conserved F or W. A D gene is named only where the DNA matches it firmly. Expanded clones are given a class, and other clones once, few, many or no size at all.

j_gene,v_gene,abundance,d_gene,len,CDR3nt,CDR3aa
TRBJ2-7,TRBV10-2,NA,TRBD2,16,TGCGCCAGCAGTACTAGCGGGAGGGCCAGGACCTACGAGCAGTACTTC,CASSTSGRARTYEQYF
TRBJ2-7,TRBV19,NA,NA,16,TGTGCCAGTAGTATAGACGGCAGGGGTTACGTATACGAGCAGTACTTC,CASSIDGRGYVYEQYF
TRBJ2-2,TRBV6-1,NA,TRBD2,17,TGTGCCAGCAGTGCCCGACTAGCGGGAGGGAGTACCGGGGAGCTGTTTTTT,CASSARLAGGSTGELFF
TRBJ1-3,TRBV6-2/TRBV6-3,NA,NA,15,TGTGCCAGCAGTTACTCTGGACAGACCCGAAACACCATATATTTT,CASSYSGQTRNTIYF
TRBJ2-2,TRBV7-2,NA,NA,14,TGTGCCAGCAGCTTAAAACGGTCGGGTGGGGAGCTGTTTTTT,CASSLKRSGGELFF
TRBJ2-1,TRBV28,few,NA,14,TGTGCCAGCAGTTTCCCGGGGGCCTACAATGAGCAGTTCTTC,CASSFPGAYNEQFF
TRBJ1-5,TRBV24-1,NA,TRBD1,15,TGTGCCACCAGTGGTCTACAGGGGCGGGGTCAGCCCCAGCATTTT,CATSGLQGRGQPQHF
TRBJ2-5,TRBV19,NA,NA,14,TGTGCCAGTAGTACCGGACAGCCCCTGGCGACCCAGTACTTC,CASSTGQPLATQYF
TRBJ1-4,TRBV5-1,NA,TRBD1,15,TGCGCCAGCAGCAACTCCGGGGACAGGCTAGAAAAACTGTTTTTT,CASSNSGDRLEKLFF
TRBJ2-2,TRBV3-1/TRBV3-2,few,NA,14,TGTGCCAGCAGCCCGAGGGTTCGGACCGGGGAGCTGTTTTTT,CASSPRVRTGELFF